A selection of T cell receptor beta chains follows, all from one sample in a study of blood T cell repertoires in COVID-19. TCRdb keeps only in-frame clones here, not all; method: immunoSEQ multiplex PCR. The sample lists more than 75,000 clones, roughly 78% seen once, with more than 9% in the top ten. The specimen sequenced was peripheral blood. The receptor set was obtained from a man aged 55 to 69 with acute or convalescent COVID-19. Each CDR3 is given with its conserved first and last residue. The order of the fields is J gene, V gene, clone size, CDR3 protein. Clone size appears in some rows only: once, few, many, or a class for an expanded clone.

TRBJ2-7 TRBV5-4 NA CASSLGLAVPYEQYF
TRBJ2-2 TRBV2 NA CASSGTAVATGELFF
TRBJ1-3 TRBV9 NA CASSAERRQGPGNTIYF
TRBJ1-2 TRBV6-2/TRBV6-3 NA CASSKDGGDYGYTF
TRBJ2-1 TRBV7-9 few CASSLVRTDSYNEQFF
TRBJ1-2 TRBV30 few CALSGGWLGGYTF
TRBJ1-2 TRBV10-3 NA CAISGRGRYGYTF
TRBJ1-2 TRBV11-2 NA CASSFSGGGYTF
TRBJ2-5 TRBV4-2 NA CASSRTRGQGDFQETQYF
TRBJ2-1 TRBV5-1 NA CASSLQAASNEQFF
TRBJ1-2 TRBV4-2 NA CASSQDPGPNYGYTF
TRBJ2-7 TRBV6-2/TRBV6-3 NA CASSVTRELRYF
TRBJ2-3 TRBV6-5 NA CASSYSRGGADTQYF
TRBJ2-3 TRBV28 NA CASSTSGTLQGF
TRBJ2-3 TRBV14 NA CASSVGTGRDTQYF
TRBJ2-1 TRBV7-2 NA CASSPLAGTWNEQFF
TRBJ2-5 TRBV7-7 NA CASSLDPPGRRGETQYF
TRBJ2-7 TRBV5-3 NA CARSLKGYYEQYF
TRBJ2-1 TRBV7-8 NA CASVRGPDEQFF
TRBJ1-1 TRBV7-8 NA CASSLLASGGGTEAFF
TRBJ2-2 TRBV4-3 NA CASSQDLLPTGELFF
TRBJ1-2 TRBV3-1/TRBV3-2 NA CASSPSLFGYYGYTF
TRBJ2-3 TRBV10-3 NA CAISESSGTDTQYF
TRBJ2-2 TRBV28 NA CASGAGGPTGELFF
TRBJ2-1 TRBV18 NA CASSPLSGREQFF
TRBJ1-1 TRBV12-3/TRBV12-4 once CASSQGMNTEAFF
TRBJ2-2 TRBV5-1 NA CASSLAVGQGAGGELFF
TRBJ1-2 TRBV6-5 NA CASSYDGALTNYGYTF
TRBJ2-7 TRBV15 NA CATSRPPGQGAFEQYF
TRBJ2-1 TRBV9 NA CASSVSGGSKTEQFF
TRBJ1-4 TRBV30 few CAWSVAGGYQKLFF
TRBJ1-5 TRBV9 NA CASSVDDRSQPQHF
TRBJ1-1 TRBV2 NA CASTGGALNTEAFF
TRBJ2-7 TRBV18 NA CASSRISGTGGGEQYF
TRBJ2-1 TRBV7-2 NA CASSVTSGGPYNEQFF
TRBJ1-5 TRBV2 NA CASLGTGGFQPQHF
TRBJ1-2 TRBV18 few CASSPSPREDGYTF
TRBJ2-1 TRBV2 NA CASSVGSSSSYNEQFF
TRBJ1-3 TRBV11-2 once CATPGDRGLRNTIYF
TRBJ2-1 TRBV11-2 NA CASSLAAYNEQFF
TRBJ2-7 TRBV1 NA CTSSQDMAGDRRKTFYEQYF
TRBJ2-5 TRBV5-1 NA CASRRTGPYETQYF
TRBJ2-1 TRBV4-2 NA CASSQAGQASYNEQFF
TRBJ2-7 TRBV5-6 NA CASSSSGTSGIGYTYEQYF
TRBJ2-3 TRBV5-4 NA CASSLGLGLSPTDTQYF